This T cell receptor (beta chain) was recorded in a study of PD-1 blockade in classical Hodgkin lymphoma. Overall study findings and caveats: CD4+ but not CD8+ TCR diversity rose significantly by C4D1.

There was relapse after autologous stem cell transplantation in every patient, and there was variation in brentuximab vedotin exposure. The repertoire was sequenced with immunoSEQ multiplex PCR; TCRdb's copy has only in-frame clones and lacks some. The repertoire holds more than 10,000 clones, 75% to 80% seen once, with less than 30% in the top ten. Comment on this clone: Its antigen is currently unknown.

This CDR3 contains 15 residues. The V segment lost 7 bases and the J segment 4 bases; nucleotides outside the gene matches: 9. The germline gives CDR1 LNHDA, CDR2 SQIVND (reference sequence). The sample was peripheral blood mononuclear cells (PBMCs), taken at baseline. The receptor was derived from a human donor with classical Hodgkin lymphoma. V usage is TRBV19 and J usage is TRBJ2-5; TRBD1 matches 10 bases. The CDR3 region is CASTQSDRGAETQYF. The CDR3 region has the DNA TGTGCCAGTACCCAATCGGACAGGGGGGCAGAGACCCAGTACTTC.